The T cell receptor (beta chain) under discussion was sequenced for a study of shared T cell receptors in the human thymus. This clone occurred once. Assay used: immunoSEQ multiplex PCR; TCRdb lists only in-frame clones, some missing. The sample yields approximately 760,000 clones, 75% to 90% seen once. The CDR3 contains 16 residues. V was pared by 7 bases and J by 4 bases, with 15 bases of the junction left unmatched. The germline V gene has CDR1 SQVTM and CDR2 ANQGSEA. These data were also reused for a study on human thymus T cells. Per that paper: The study used thymus tissue resected during corrective heart surgery. Gene usage (both V and J) appeared biased in thymic and blood repertoires. Among unrelated individuals, related research reported thymic repertoires that overlapped highly.

The TCR originated in a girl under three years old with a congenital heart defect. Input material: thymocytes. The gene calls are TRBV29-1 and TRBJ2-2; 7 bases align to TRBD2. DNA for the CDR3: TGCAGCGCTAAGGGTTGGGGGGGGTGGAGCACCGGGGAGCTGTTTTTT. Amino acid sequence: CSAKGWGGWSTGELFF.